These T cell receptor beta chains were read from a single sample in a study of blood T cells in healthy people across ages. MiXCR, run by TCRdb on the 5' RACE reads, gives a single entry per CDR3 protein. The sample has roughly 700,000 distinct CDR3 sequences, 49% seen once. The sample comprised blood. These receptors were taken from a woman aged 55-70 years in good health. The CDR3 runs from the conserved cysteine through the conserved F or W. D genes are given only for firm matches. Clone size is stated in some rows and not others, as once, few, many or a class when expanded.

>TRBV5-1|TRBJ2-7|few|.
TGCGCCAGCAGCTTGAACAGCGCCTACGAGCAGTACTTC
CASSLNSAYEQYF
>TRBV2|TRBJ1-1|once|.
TGTGCCGGCAGCACCCTCCGGGGGGCGGGCACTGAAGCTTTCTTT
CAGSTLRGAGTEAFF
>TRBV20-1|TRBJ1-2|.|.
TGCAGTGCTAGGGTTGGGTCTGACTATGGCTACACCTTC
CSARVGSDYGYTF
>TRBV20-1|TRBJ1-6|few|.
TGCAGTGCTCGCGCACCCCGAGGGGATAATTCACCCCTCCACTTT
CSARAPRGDNSPLHF
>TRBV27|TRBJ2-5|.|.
TGTGCCAGCAGCCGGGACTCTGGCAATGAGCAGTACTTC
CASSRDSGNEQYF
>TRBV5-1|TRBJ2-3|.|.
TGCGCCAGCAACTTGGGGCTAACAGAACTCACAGATACGCAGTATTTT
CASNLGLTELTDTQYF
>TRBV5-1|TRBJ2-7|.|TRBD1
TGCGCCAGCGAAATAACAGGGGGCGGCTACGAGCAGTACTTC
CASEITGGGYEQYF
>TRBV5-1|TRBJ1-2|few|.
TGCGCCAGCAGCTTGGACGGGGGCCAGGGCTACACCTTC
CASSLDGGQGYTF
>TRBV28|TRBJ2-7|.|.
TGTGCCAGCAGACAGCACATCTCCTACGAGCAGTACTTC
CASRQHISYEQYF
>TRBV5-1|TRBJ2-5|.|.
TGCGCCAGCAGCTTGTGGGGGTCAAACAGGGGGGGCGAGACCCAGTACTTC
CASSLWGSNRGGETQYF
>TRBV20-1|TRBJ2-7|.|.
TGCAGTGCGGACCCTGGACAGTCCTACGAGCAGTACTTC
CSADPGQSYEQYF
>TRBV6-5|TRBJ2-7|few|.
TGTGCCAGCAGTTACTCGGACCGATCCACCCACCACGAGCAGTACTTC
CASSYSDRSTHHEQYF
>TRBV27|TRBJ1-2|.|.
TGTGCCAGCAGTTTATCTTCCTGGGGGGGTAGGGATACGTATGGCTACACCTTC
CASSLSSWGGRDTYGYTF
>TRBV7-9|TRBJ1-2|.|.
TGTGCCAGCAGCTTCCCCGGGCTGGTGCGGGGGCTGGGCTACACCTTC
CASSFPGLVRGLGYTF
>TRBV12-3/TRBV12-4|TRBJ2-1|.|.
TGTGCCAGCAGCACCGGGCGGAGGGGGCTTAATTCTGAGCAGTTCTTC
CASSTGRRGLNSEQFF
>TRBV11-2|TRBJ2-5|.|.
TGTGCCAGCAGCTTAGTTTTGCAGGGCGAAAAAGAGACCCAGTACTTC
CASSLVLQGEKETQYF
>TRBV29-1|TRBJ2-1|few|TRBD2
TGCAGCGTGAGGGGGACTAGCGGGAGAGGTGCGTCCTACAATGAGCAGTTCTTC
CSVRGTSGRGASYNEQFF
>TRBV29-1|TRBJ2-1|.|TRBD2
TGCAGCGTCCTAGGACTAGCGGGAGGCGGGCAGTTCTTC
CSVLGLAGGGQFF
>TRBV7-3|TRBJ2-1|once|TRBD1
TGTGCCAGCAGCGAAAGGGTTGGGACAGGGAAGGAGCAGTTCTTC
CASSERVGTGKEQFF
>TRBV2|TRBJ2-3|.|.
TGTGCCAGCAGATTACAGGGCCGTACCGATACGCAGTATTTT
CASRLQGRTDTQYF
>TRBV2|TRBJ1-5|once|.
TGTGCCAGCCGGAGAGAGGTTAATCAGCCCCAGCATTTT
CASRREVNQPQHF
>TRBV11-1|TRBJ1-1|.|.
TGTGCCAGCAGCTTAGAGAGGCGTATGAACACTGAAGCTTTCTTT
CASSLERRMNTEAFF
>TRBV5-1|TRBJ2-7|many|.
TGCGCCAGCAGGGAGCGGGACACTCTCTCCTACGAGCAGTACTTC
CASRERDTLSYEQYF
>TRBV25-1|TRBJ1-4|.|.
TGTGCCAGCGGCTACCCAGGGGCAACTAATGAAAAACTGTTTTTT
CASGYPGATNEKLFF
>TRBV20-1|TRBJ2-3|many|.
TGCAGTGCGGCCTCCGTTAGCGGCACGCAGTATTTT
CSAASVSGTQYF
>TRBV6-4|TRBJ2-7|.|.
TGTGCCATCGCGTCCGGGACGGACTACGAGCAGTACTTC
CAIASGTDYEQYF
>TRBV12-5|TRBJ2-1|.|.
TGTGCTAGTGGTTTACAGGTTTACAATGAGCAGTTCTTC
CASGLQVYNEQFF
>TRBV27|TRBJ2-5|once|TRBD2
TGTGCCACGGCGGGAGAGGAAAGGGAGACCCAGTACTTC
CATAGEERETQYF
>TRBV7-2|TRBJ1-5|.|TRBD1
TGTGCCAGCAGCCAGAGCTACAGGGGGCCTGGTCAGCCCCAGCATTTT
CASSQSYRGPGQPQHF
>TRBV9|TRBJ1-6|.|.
TGTGCCAGCAGCGTAGAGGGGAATTCACCCCTCCACTTT
CASSVEGNSPLHF
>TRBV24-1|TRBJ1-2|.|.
TGTGCCACCAGTGATTCCCGATTAAGGACCGTCTACACCTTC
CATSDSRLRTVYTF
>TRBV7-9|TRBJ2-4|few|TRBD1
TGTGCCAGCAGCTTAGCATGGGACAGCCTAGCCAAAAACATTCAGTACTTC
CASSLAWDSLAKNIQYF
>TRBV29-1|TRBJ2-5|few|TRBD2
TGCAGCGTGGACGGGACTAGCTGGAATGAGCAGTACTTC
CSVDGTSWNEQYF
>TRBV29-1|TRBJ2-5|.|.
TGCAGCGTTGATACAGGGTCCTCGCCCCAGTACTTC
CSVDTGSSPQYF
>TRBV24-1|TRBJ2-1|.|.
TGTGCCACCAGTAATTACCAAGGGACCTATGAGCAGTTCTTC
CATSNYQGTYEQFF
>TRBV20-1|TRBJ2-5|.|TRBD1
TGCAGTGCTAAGACGGGACAGGGGACCAAGACCCAGTACTTC
CSAKTGQGTKTQYF
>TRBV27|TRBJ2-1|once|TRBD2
TGTGCCAGCAGCCATCCCCCCGGGACTAGCGGGATGCTCTACAATGAGCAGTTCTTC
CASSHPPGTSGMLYNEQFF
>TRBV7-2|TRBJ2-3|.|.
TGTGCCAGCAGAATTGGTGGGTTCACAGATACGCAGTATTTT
CASRIGGFTDTQYF
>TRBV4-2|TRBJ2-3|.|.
TGTGCCAGCAGCCCATTCTCTCAGCTAACCACAGATACGCAGTATTTT
CASSPFSQLTTDTQYF
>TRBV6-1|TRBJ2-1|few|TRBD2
TGTGCCAGCAGTGAAACGGGACTAGCGGGGAGCTCGGATGAGCAGTTCTTC
CASSETGLAGSSDEQFF
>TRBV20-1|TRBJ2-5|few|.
TGCAGTGCTCAGGCACCGACCCAGTACTTC
CSAQAPTQYF
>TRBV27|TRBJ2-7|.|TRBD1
TGTGCCAGCTGCGCCGGGACAGGGTACTACGAGCAGTACTTC
CASCAGTGYYEQYF
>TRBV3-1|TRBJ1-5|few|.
TGTGCCAGCAGCCAAGAAAGTCAGCCCCAGCATTTT
CASSQESQPQHF
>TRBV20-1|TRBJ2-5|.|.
TGCAGTGCGGCTGCGAAAGAAGGGACCCAGTACTTC
CSAAAKEGTQYF
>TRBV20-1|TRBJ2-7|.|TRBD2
TGCAGTGCTAGACCTATAGCGGGAGTCCCCGAGCAGTACTTC
CSARPIAGVPEQYF
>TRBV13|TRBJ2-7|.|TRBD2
TGTGCCAGCAGCTCCAGACTAGCGGGAGGTAGTTACGAGCAGTACTTC
CASSSRLAGGSYEQYF
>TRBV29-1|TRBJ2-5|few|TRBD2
TGCAGCGTTGCAGTGGTAGCGGGAGGCGAGACCCAGTACTTC
CSVAVVAGGETQYF
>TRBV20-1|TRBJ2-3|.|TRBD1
TGCAGTGCTCGGGACAGGGTGCTCACAGATACGCAGTATTTT
CSARDRVLTDTQYF
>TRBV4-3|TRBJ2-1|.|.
TGCGCCAGCAGCCAAGACGGTCGAGGGAACAATGAGCAGTTCTTC
CASSQDGRGNNEQFF
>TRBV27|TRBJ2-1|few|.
TGTGCCAGCAGTACTAATACAGGGGGGGCCTACAATGAGCAGTTCTTC
CASSTNTGGAYNEQFF
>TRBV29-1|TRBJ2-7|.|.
TGCAGCGTCAGACGAGGACCCCACTACGAGCAGTACTTC
CSVRRGPHYEQYF
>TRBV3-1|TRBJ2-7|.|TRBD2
TGTGCCAGCAGCCAAGAAATGATCCCCGGCGGGAGGGCCTACGAGCAGTACTTC
CASSQEMIPGGRAYEQYF
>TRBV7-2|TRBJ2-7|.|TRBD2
TGTGCCAGCAGCTCGGGACTAGCGAAGCGCGAGCAGTACTTC
CASSSGLAKREQYF
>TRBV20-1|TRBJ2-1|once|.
TGCAGTGCTAGAGATCCCTCGTCCCGGGCCATATACAATGAGCAGTTCTTC
CSARDPSSRAIYNEQFF
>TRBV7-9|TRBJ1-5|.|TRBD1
TGTGCCAGCAGCCCACCCGGGACAGGGAGCAATCAGCCCCAGCATTTT
CASSPPGTGSNQPQHF
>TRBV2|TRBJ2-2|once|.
TGTGCCACCAGTACCGGGAGCGGGACCGGGGAGCTGTTTTTT
CATSTGSGTGELFF
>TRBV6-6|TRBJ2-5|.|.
TGTGCCAGCAACCCGGGTACGGGAGAGACCCAGTACTTC
CASNPGTGETQYF
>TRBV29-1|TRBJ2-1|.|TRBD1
TGCAGCGGACAGGGTTTTCAGAATGAGCAGTTCTTC
CSGQGFQNEQFF
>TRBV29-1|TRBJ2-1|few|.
TGCAGCGTTCCTGACAGGACCATCTACAATGAGCAGTTCTTC
CSVPDRTIYNEQFF